A selection of T cell receptor beta chains follows, all from one sample in a study of shared clonotypes between healthy human individuals. This table comes from immunoSEQ multiplex PCR, and its TCRdb copy is limited to in-frame clones, with some not included. Of 2 million to 2.5 million clones listed, just over 90% are singletons. Sequenced: naive CD4+ T cells from PBMCs. The receptor set was obtained from a man in his late teens or twenties in good health. Some clones in this sample may be carry-over from other donors' samples. Each CDR3 is given with its conserved first and last residue. Each record gives: V gene, D gene, J gene, clone size, CDR3 DNA, CDR3 protein. A D gene is named only where the DNA matches it firmly. Clone sizes are given selectively: once, few, many, or a class where the clone is expanded.

v_call: TRBV30
d_call: NA
j_call: TRBJ1-1
clone_size: NA
cdr3_nt: TGTGCCTGGAGTGTACCCGGGGGAGAAGCTTTCTTT
cdr3_aa: CAWSVPGGEAFF

v_call: TRBV7-9
d_call: NA
j_call: TRBJ2-7
clone_size: NA
cdr3_nt: TGTGCCAGCAGCTTATCGCCCTCATCCGAGCAGTACTTC
cdr3_aa: CASSLSPSSEQYF

v_call: TRBV6-5
d_call: NA
j_call: TRBJ1-2
clone_size: NA
cdr3_nt: TGTGCCAGCAGTTCCCTACACGATCCGGGCTACACCTTC
cdr3_aa: CASSSLHDPGYTF

v_call: TRBV27
d_call: NA
j_call: TRBJ1-2
clone_size: NA
cdr3_nt: TGTGCCAGCAGTTTAAATAGGGGGGAGACCTATGGCTACACCTTC
cdr3_aa: CASSLNRGETYGYTF

v_call: TRBV5-8
d_call: NA
j_call: TRBJ2-4
clone_size: NA
cdr3_nt: TGTGCCAGCAGCTTTCTAGCAAACATTCAGTACTTC
cdr3_aa: CASSFLANIQYF

v_call: TRBV5-6
d_call: NA
j_call: TRBJ1-2
clone_size: NA
cdr3_nt: TGTGCCAGCAGCTTGAGTATAGGGGAGGGCGGTCGGAACTATGGCTACACCTTC
cdr3_aa: CASSLSIGEGGRNYGYTF

v_call: TRBV7-8
d_call: NA
j_call: TRBJ2-7
clone_size: NA
cdr3_nt: TGTGCCAGCAGCTTAGGAAGGGGTTTGTACGAGCAGTACTTC
cdr3_aa: CASSLGRGLYEQYF

v_call: TRBV11-2
d_call: TRBD1
j_call: TRBJ2-2
clone_size: NA
cdr3_nt: TGTGCCAGCAGCTTAGAGCCGACAGGGACCGGGGAGCTGTTTTTT
cdr3_aa: CASSLEPTGTGELFF

v_call: TRBV7-8
d_call: NA
j_call: TRBJ2-2
clone_size: NA
cdr3_nt: TGTGCCCAAAGTCCGGGGGGCACGAGCACCGGGGAGCTGTTTTTT
cdr3_aa: CAQSPGGTSTGELFF

v_call: TRBV5-1
d_call: TRBD2
j_call: TRBJ2-1
clone_size: NA
cdr3_nt: TGCGCCAGCAGCTTTGGTCTAGCGGGTCACAATGAGCAGTTCTTC
cdr3_aa: CASSFGLAGHNEQFF

v_call: TRBV5-6
d_call: TRBD1
j_call: TRBJ2-5
clone_size: NA
cdr3_nt: TGTGCCAGCAGCCCGGACAGGGGGCCCCGGGAGACCCAGTACTTC
cdr3_aa: CASSPDRGPRETQYF

v_call: TRBV6-6
d_call: TRBD1
j_call: TRBJ2-7
clone_size: NA
cdr3_nt: TGTGCCACCTCGCGGGGACAGGGAGATTACGAGCAGTACTTC
cdr3_aa: CATSRGQGDYEQYF

v_call: TRBV5-6
d_call: NA
j_call: TRBJ1-6
clone_size: NA
cdr3_nt: TGTGCCAGCAGCTTGGTCGCCCTAAATTCACCCCTCCACTTT
cdr3_aa: CASSLVALNSPLHF

v_call: TRBV18
d_call: TRBD1
j_call: TRBJ1-1
clone_size: once
cdr3_nt: TGTGCCAGCTCACCACCCCCCTCGGACAGGGTCACTGAAGCTTTCTTT
cdr3_aa: CASSPPPSDRVTEAFF

v_call: TRBV7-3
d_call: TRBD2
j_call: TRBJ2-1
clone_size: NA
cdr3_nt: TGTGCCAGCAGCTTAGGCGTTAGCGGGAGGGTTCACTCTGAGCAGTTCTTC
cdr3_aa: CASSLGVSGRVHSEQFF

v_call: TRBV5-1
d_call: NA
j_call: TRBJ2-7
clone_size: NA
cdr3_nt: TGCGCCAGCAGCTTGGAGGGCGGACGGAAGTACTTC
cdr3_aa: CASSLEGGRKYF

v_call: TRBV30
d_call: NA
j_call: TRBJ2-2
clone_size: NA
cdr3_nt: TGTGCCTGGACCGGGTCCACAGTGGGCACCGGGGAGCTGTTTTTT
cdr3_aa: CAWTGSTVGTGELFF

v_call: TRBV28
d_call: TRBD1
j_call: TRBJ1-5
clone_size: NA
cdr3_nt: TGTGCCAGCAGGGGGGGACAGTTGGGGAATCAGCCCCAGCATTTT
cdr3_aa: CASRGGQLGNQPQHF

v_call: TRBV20-1
d_call: NA
j_call: TRBJ1-2
clone_size: NA
cdr3_nt: TGCAGTGCTAGATCAAGAGGCTTCTACACCTTC
cdr3_aa: CSARSRGFYTF

v_call: TRBV6-6
d_call: NA
j_call: TRBJ1-3
clone_size: NA
cdr3_nt: TGTGCCAGCACCCGGAAGATGTCGGTCGCTGGAAACACCATATATTTT
cdr3_aa: CASTRKMSVAGNTIYF

v_call: TRBV5-1
d_call: NA
j_call: TRBJ2-7
clone_size: NA
cdr3_nt: TGCGCCAGCAGCTATGAACAGGACTACGAGCAGTACTTC
cdr3_aa: CASSYEQDYEQYF

v_call: TRBV7-9
d_call: TRBD1
j_call: TRBJ1-1
clone_size: NA
cdr3_nt: TGTGCCAGCAACTCAATACAGGGGGCCACTGAAGCTTTCTTT
cdr3_aa: CASNSIQGATEAFF

v_call: TRBV28
d_call: NA
j_call: TRBJ1-2
clone_size: once
cdr3_nt: TGTGCCAGCAAACTAATGGCAGGGGTCTATGGCTACACCTTC
cdr3_aa: CASKLMAGVYGYTF

v_call: TRBV5-1
d_call: TRBD1
j_call: TRBJ2-7
clone_size: NA
cdr3_nt: TGCGCCAGCAGCTCGGGACAGACAGCCTACGAGCAGTACTTC
cdr3_aa: CASSSGQTAYEQYF

v_call: TRBV2
d_call: TRBD1
j_call: TRBJ2-2
clone_size: NA
cdr3_nt: TGTGCCAGCAACCGGGACAGGGGCACCGGGGAGCTGTTTTTT
cdr3_aa: CASNRDRGTGELFF

v_call: TRBV27
d_call: TRBD2
j_call: TRBJ2-7
clone_size: NA
cdr3_nt: TGTGCCAGCAGTTCCGGGACTAGCGACTTAGGGGCCTACGAGCAGTACTTC
cdr3_aa: CASSSGTSDLGAYEQYF

v_call: TRBV28
d_call: NA
j_call: TRBJ1-2
clone_size: once
cdr3_nt: TGTGCCAGCAGCCCTGGGGCCCTCAGGGCTATCTATGGCTACACCTTC
cdr3_aa: CASSPGALRAIYGYTF

v_call: TRBV6-1
d_call: TRBD1
j_call: TRBJ1-4
clone_size: NA
cdr3_nt: TGTGCCAGCAGCCGGGACAGGGTCGATGAAAAACTGTTTTTT
cdr3_aa: CASSRDRVDEKLFF

v_call: TRBV6-5
d_call: NA
j_call: TRBJ1-5
clone_size: NA
cdr3_nt: TGTGCCAGCAGTTACGGTCCGGGCAATCAGCCCCAGCATTTT
cdr3_aa: CASSYGPGNQPQHF

v_call: TRBV9
d_call: NA
j_call: TRBJ1-2
clone_size: NA
cdr3_nt: TGTGCCAGCAGCGAGGGATATGGCTATGGCTACACCTTC
cdr3_aa: CASSEGYGYGYTF

v_call: TRBV7-9
d_call: NA
j_call: TRBJ2-2
clone_size: NA
cdr3_nt: TGTGCCAGCAGCTCCTGGACAGAGCACCATCTTTCCGGGGAACTGTTTTTT
cdr3_aa: CASSSWTEHHLSGELFF

v_call: TRBV2
d_call: TRBD1
j_call: TRBJ1-6
clone_size: NA
cdr3_nt: TGTGCCAGCAGTGCCTTCCGGACAGGCAGTTCACCCCTCCACTTT
cdr3_aa: CASSAFRTGSSPLHF

v_call: TRBV20-1
d_call: NA
j_call: TRBJ2-7
clone_size: NA
cdr3_nt: TGCAGTGCTAGAGTCTCTTACGAGCAGTACTTC
cdr3_aa: CSARVSYEQYF

v_call: TRBV19
d_call: NA
j_call: TRBJ1-5
clone_size: NA
cdr3_nt: TGTGCCAGTAGTATGTCCCTAGGTCGCAATCAGCCCCAGCATTTT
cdr3_aa: CASSMSLGRNQPQHF

v_call: TRBV6-5
d_call: TRBD2
j_call: TRBJ2-7
clone_size: NA
cdr3_nt: TGTGCCAGCAGTTTCCACCGGACTAGCGGGAACCACGAGCAGTACTTC
cdr3_aa: CASSFHRTSGNHEQYF

v_call: TRBV7-3
d_call: TRBD2
j_call: TRBJ2-3
clone_size: NA
cdr3_nt: TGTGCCAGCAGCTTTCGCGGGGGGAGCACAGATACGCAGTATTTT
cdr3_aa: CASSFRGGSTDTQYF

v_call: TRBV28
d_call: TRBD1
j_call: TRBJ1-2
clone_size: NA
cdr3_nt: TGTGCCAGCAGCCCCCCCCGGGGACAGAAGTATGGCTACACCTTC
cdr3_aa: CASSPPRGQKYGYTF

v_call: TRBV5-4
d_call: NA
j_call: TRBJ1-2
clone_size: NA
cdr3_nt: TGTGCCAGCAGCTTGGAGTCCCCCGGTAACTATGGCTACACCTTC
cdr3_aa: CASSLESPGNYGYTF

v_call: TRBV2
d_call: TRBD2
j_call: TRBJ2-2
clone_size: NA
cdr3_nt: TGTGCCAGCAGTGAGGGCGGGAGGGGCACCGGGGAGCTGTTTTTT
cdr3_aa: CASSEGGRGTGELFF

v_call: TRBV9
d_call: NA
j_call: TRBJ2-2
clone_size: once
cdr3_nt: TGTGCCAGCAGCGTAGATAGCGCCCCCGTTACCGGGGAGCTGTTTTTT
cdr3_aa: CASSVDSAPVTGELFF

v_call: TRBV28
d_call: NA
j_call: TRBJ1-5
clone_size: NA
cdr3_nt: TGTGCCAGCGGCAGGGGTTCGTTGCCCCAGCATTTT
cdr3_aa: CASGRGSLPQHF

v_call: TRBV18
d_call: NA
j_call: TRBJ2-5
clone_size: NA
cdr3_nt: TGTGCCAGCTCACCACTACGGGGAGAGACCCAGTACTTC
cdr3_aa: CASSPLRGETQYF